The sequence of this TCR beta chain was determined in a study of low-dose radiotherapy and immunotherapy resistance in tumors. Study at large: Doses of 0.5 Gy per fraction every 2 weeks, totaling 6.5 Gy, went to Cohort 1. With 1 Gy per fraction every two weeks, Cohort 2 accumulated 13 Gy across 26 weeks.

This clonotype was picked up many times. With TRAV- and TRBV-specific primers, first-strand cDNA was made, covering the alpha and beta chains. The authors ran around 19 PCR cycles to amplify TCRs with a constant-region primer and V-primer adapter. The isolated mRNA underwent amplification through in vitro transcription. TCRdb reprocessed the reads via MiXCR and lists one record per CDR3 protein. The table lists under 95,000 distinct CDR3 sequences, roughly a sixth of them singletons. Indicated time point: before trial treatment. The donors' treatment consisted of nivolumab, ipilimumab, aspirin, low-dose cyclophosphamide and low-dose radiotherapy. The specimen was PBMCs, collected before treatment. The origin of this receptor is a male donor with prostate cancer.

The CDR3 nucleotides read TGTGCCAGCACAATTACAGGAAAGAGGGAGACCCAGTACTTC. As protein: CASTITGKRETQYF. The gene calls are TRBV21-1 and TRBJ2-5; the table names TRBD1, a call not compared with the DNA. TRBV21-1 represents a pseudogene. CDR3 length: 14 amino acids.